The T cell receptor (beta chain) under discussion was sequenced for a study of T cells in tumors after PD-1 blockade. Whole-study context: No patient had prior checkpoint blockade, systemic immunosuppression, or radiotherapy within 4 weeks.

Assay used: immunoSEQ multiplex PCR; TCRdb lists only in-frame clones, some missing. The table shows around 35,000 clones, with roughly two thirds occurring only once. Of note for this clone: Its specificity is unknown.

CDR1 and CDR2 from the germline V gene are SGHNT and YYREEE (reference sequence). V shed 3 bases, J shed 2 bases, and the junction held 2 bases outside the gene matches. CDR3 length: 14 residues. Study observations and caveats: Blood contained approximately 41% of the tumor's TCR clonotypes.

Sequencing used PBMCs, obtained after anti-PD-1 treatment. The receptor was isolated from a human donor with basal cell carcinoma. This chain connects TRBV5-4 to TRBJ2-7; TRBD1 agrees at 10 bases. The CDR3 nucleotides read TGTGCCAGCAGCTGGGACAGGGGACCCTACGAGCAGTACTTC. This gives the protein CASSWDRGPYEQYF.